A single T cell receptor beta chain is shown here with its context. Its matching antigen is unknown. The record originates from a study of shared clonotypes between healthy human individuals. Study at large: For every donor, three CD4 naive, three CD4 memory, two CD8 naive and one CD8 memory plates were used.

Assay: immunoSEQ multiplex PCR; the TCRdb copy retains only in-frame clones and omits some. The repertoire holds about 2.2 million clones, around 93% seen once, with about 1.7% in the top ten. CD8 cells regarded as naive lacked CD45RO, were positively chosen for CCR7, and omitted terminally differentiated effector memory CD45RA+ cells. With 1 base removed from V and 1 base from J, the gap between germline ends came to 13 bases. CDR1 is SGHAT and CDR2 is FQNNGV in the germline V gene. This CDR3 spans 16 amino acids. Whole-study findings and limits: Incompleteness in sorted-subset sequencing, despite large depth, was shown by rarefaction. Clonotype sharing across a few donors was observed for approximately 5% of naive CD4 clonotypes.

The origin of this receptor is a man younger than 30 in good health. Some clones in this sample may be carry-over from other donors' samples. The material sequenced was naive CD8+ T cells from PBMCs. V and J are TRBV11-2 and TRBJ2-5; D possibly uses TRBD1 or TRBD2 (5 bases each). This chain's CDR3 is CASSLVGPLTQETQYF. DNA of the CDR3: TGTGCCAGCAGCTTAGTGGGACCCCTAACCCAAGAGACCCAGTACTTC.